A selection of T cell receptor beta chains follows, all from one sample in a study of T cells expressing NK-cell markers. Reanalyzing the 5' RACE reads, TCRdb keeps one entry per CDR3 protein, without DNA. Recorded for this sample: some 390,000 distinct CDR3 sequences. The material sequenced was blood T cells: a sorted CD56 or NKG2C T cell subset, CD4+ or CD8+ T cells, or bulk PBMC T cells (not recorded which). The receptors were gathered from a woman between 50 and 59 years old in good health. The CDR3 runs from the conserved cysteine through the conserved F or W.

J gene,V gene,CDR3 protein
TRBJ1-1,TRBV7-9,CASGLLNTEAFF
TRBJ2-3,TRBV7-9,CASSPDRVSSTDTQYF
TRBJ2-3,TRBV7-2,CASSQRSTGRGVDTQYF
TRBJ2-2,TRBV12-3/TRBV12-4,CASSLLTPDTGELFF
TRBJ2-2,TRBV11-2,CASSPSLGDPGELFF
TRBJ2-7,TRBV7-6,CATGSFYEQYF
TRBJ2-7,TRBV9,CASSVGTLNSYEQYF
TRBJ1-3,TRBV12-3/TRBV12-4,CASRIRQATIYF
TRBJ2-2,TRBV14,CASSPSRGIGELFF
TRBJ1-1,TRBV7-9,CASSPIMEGENTEAFF
TRBJ2-4,TRBV2,CASRVRQAAKNIQYF
TRBJ2-2,TRBV20-1,CSALRDLSGELFF
TRBJ2-1,TRBV3-1,CASGAGLAGHNEQFF